This entry lists 28 T cell receptor beta chains sequenced from one sample in a study of T cells in Graves' hyperthyroidism and ophthalmopathy. Amplification yielded TCR beta CDR3 regions, with RNA transcripts as the source. The TCR CDR3 was amplified in a first-round RT-PCR using the HTBI primer set. TCRdb itself ran the multiplex PCR reads through MiXCR, one entry per CDR3 protein. The sample holds some 380,000 distinct CDR3 sequences, approximately 15% seen once. Sequences were obtained from blood. The receptors were gathered from a man aged 30-40 years with Graves' hyperthyroidism that later progressed to Graves' ophthalmopathy.

This clonotype has at least ten counts. The chain links TRBV5-5 to TRBJ1-2; D ambiguous. Per germline, CDR1 SGHKS and CDR2 YYEKEE (reference sequence). The length of the CDR3 is 13 residues. With 0 bases removed from V and 0 bases from J, the gap between germline ends came to 3 bases. The CDR3 bases are TGTGCCAGCAGCTTGGTCCCTAACTATGGCTACACCTTC. Protein: CASSLVPNYGYTF.

This clonotype was picked up many times. The V call is TRBV7-2, the J call TRBJ1-5, with 7 bases identical to TRBD1. V lost 1 base, J lost 0 bases, and 6 bases stayed unmatched. Germline V gives CDR1 SGHTA, CDR2 FQGNSA. CDR3 size: 17 residues. DNA of the CDR3: TGTGCCAGCAGCTTAGGGTACAGGGGATATAGCAATCAGCCCCAGCATTTT. Translating it yields CASSLGYRGYSNQPQHF.

This clonotype occurred many times. The CDR3, as DNA: TGTGCCAGCAGGGGGGGATCCTACAATGAGCAGTTCTTC. It is translated as CASRGGSYNEQFF. This chain uses TRBV6-1 with TRBJ2-1; possible D gene TRBD2, 6 bases. This CDR3 contains 13 residues. Germline assignment: CDR1 MNHNS and CDR2 SASEGT. Trimming pared 6 bases from V and 1 base from J, leaving 7 bases between.

With regard to this clonotype: An end of the junction differs from the germline gene, which may be a read error. The rearrangement joins TRBV7-7 to TRBJ2-1, with D possibly TRBD1 on 6 matching bases. The CDR3 is 15 residues long. Germline V lookup: CDR1 SSHAT, CDR2 FNYEAQ (reference sequence). In DNA, the CDR3 is TGTGCTAGCAGCTCTACAGGGTTGGGGCACAATGAGCAGTTCTTC. This codes for CASSSTGLGHNEQFF. Looking up the rest from reference TRBV7-7 and TRBJ2-1 gives the full variable domain: GAGVSQSPRYKVTKRGQDVTLRCDPISSHATLYWYQQALGQGPEFLTYFNYEAQPDKSGLPSDRFSAERPEGSISTLTIQRTEQRDSAMYRCASSSTGLGHNEQFFGPGTRLTVL.

The chain recombines TRBV20-1 with TRBJ2-3; tentatively, D is TRBD1 (6 bases). With 4 bases removed from V and 2 bases from J, the gap between germline ends came to 10 bases. CDR1 is DFQATT and CDR2 is SNEGSKA in the germline V gene (reference sequence). The CDR3 extends over 13 amino acids. CDR3 DNA sequence: TGCAGTGCTACCAGACAGGTCACAGATACGCAGTATTTT. Translation: CSATRQVTDTQYF.

This chain connects TRBV12-3 or TRBV12-4 to TRBJ2-2, with a weak D call TRBD1 (5 bases). The CDR3 sequence is 14 residues long. Trimming removed 2 bases from V and 7 bases from J, with 11 bases in between. The CDR3 loop is CASSLQGRIGELFF. DNA of the CDR3: TGTGCCAGCAGTTTACAGGGTAGGATCGGGGAGCTGTTTTTT.

This clonotype was recorded a few times. The V gene is TRBV30, the J gene TRBJ2-1; 8 bases match TRBD2. Germline loops: CDR1 GTSNPN, CDR2 SVGIG (reference sequence). After removal of 3 bases from V and 4 bases from J, the junction contained 5 bases not matched to a gene. This CDR3 comprises 14 residues. The CDR3 nucleotides are TGTGCCTGGAGGAGGACTAGCTTGTACAATGAGCAGTTCTTC. It codes for CAWRRTSLYNEQFF.

The V gene is TRBV15, the J gene TRBJ2-3; 10 nucleotides align to TRBD2. J gave up 3 bases and V 7 bases, and 10 bases lay outside the gene matches. Germline-derived CDR1 and CDR2 are LNHNV and YYDKDF (reference sequence). The CDR3 extends over 16 amino acids. This chain's CDR3 is CATTHASGGPTDTQYF. CDR3 bases: TGTGCCACCACCCATGCTAGCGGGGGACCAACAGATACGCAGTATTTT.

The chain links TRBV4-1 to TRBJ2-7; TRBD1 agrees at 7 bases. Trimming took 1 base from V and 0 from J; bases not matched to a gene: 3. Germline V lookup: CDR1 MGHRA, CDR2 YSYEKL. This CDR3 has 15 residues. CDR3 sequence reads: CASSQVGQPSYEQYF. The CDR3 DNA sequence: TGCGCCAGCAGCCAAGTGGGACAGCCCTCCTACGAGCAGTACTTC.

This clonotype was seen many times. The chain carries TRBV28 and TRBJ1-4; weak D call: TRBD1 (6 bases). Germline V lookup: CDR1 MDHEN, CDR2 SYDVKM. The CDR3 covers 14 residues. Trimming removed 6 bases from V and 8 bases from J, with 16 bases in between. The CDR3 region is CASSLQGLREKLFF. Written as DNA, the CDR3 is TGTGCCAGCAGCCTACAGGGCCTTCGGGAAAAACTGTTTTTT.

This clonotype was counted at least ten times. The rearrangement uses TRBV6-1 and TRBJ1-2; D perhaps matches TRBD1 (5 bases). Germline assignment: CDR1 MNHNS and CDR2 SASEGT. This CDR3 has 13 amino acids. Trimming shortened V by 5 bases and J by 4 bases, and 11 bases separated the two germline ends. The CDR3 coding sequence is TGTGCCAGCAGTCAGGGTTTGTCCTATGGCTACACCTTC. It encodes CASSQGLSYGYTF.

This clonotype was detected ten times or more. The chain links TRBV20-1 to TRBJ2-7, with 7 bases aligning to TRBD1. The CDR3 is 13 residues long. Germline V gene lookup returns CDR1 DFQATT and CDR2 SNEGSKA (reference sequence). Trimming took 0 bases from V and 5 from J; bases not matched to a gene: 4. CDR3 amino acids: CSAREIDRDEQYF. The CDR3 region has the DNA TGCAGTGCTAGAGAAATCGACAGGGACGAGCAGTACTTC.

The V gene is TRBV20-1, the J gene TRBJ1-6; D is possibly TRBD1 (5 bases). Trimming stripped 5 bases from V and 0 bases from J, with 11 bases between. The CDR3 sequence is 15 residues long. CDR1 is DFQATT and CDR2 is SNEGSKA in the germline V gene (reference sequence). The CDR3 DNA reads TGCAGTGCTCGGCGGGGGAGCTCCTATAATTCACCCCTCCACTTT. Translating it yields CSARRGSSYNSPLHF.

This clonotype showed up many times. The chain links TRBV27 to TRBJ2-4; 11 bases fit TRBD2. The V gene end was trimmed by 5 bases and the J gene end by 3 bases; junction bases not matched to a gene: 6. The CDR3 loop spans 16 amino acids. Looked up from germline, CDR1 is MNHEY and CDR2 is SMNVEV (reference sequence). CDR3 nucleotide sequence: TGTGCCAGCAGTATGACTAGCGGGGAGGTCAAAAACATTCAGTACTTC. Protein: CASSMTSGEVKNIQYF.

This sequence joins TRBV4-1 and TRBJ1-3; a possible D gene is TRBD1 (6 bases). Trimming removed 2 bases from V and 2 bases from J, with 13 bases in between. Germline CDR1 reads MGHRA; CDR2 reads YSYEKL. The CDR3 spans 16 residues. Here the CDR3 reads CASSQPGVKAGNTIYF. The CDR3 DNA follows: TGCGCCAGCAGCCAACCAGGGGTGAAGGCTGGAAACACCATATATTTT.

This clonotype was seen many times. The genes are TRBV11-3 and TRBJ1-2; D is perhaps TRBD1 (6 bases). Germline CDR1 SGHNT, CDR2 YENEEA. The CDR3 contains 13 residues. Trimming took off 5 bases at V and 6 bases at J, with 13 bases between the two ends. CDR3 loop: CASSQQGYNGYTF. The CDR3 nucleotides are TGTGCCAGCAGCCAACAGGGTTATAATGGCTACACCTTC.

This clonotype occurred many times. This sequence joins TRBV2 and TRBJ2-5, with 8 bases lining up with TRBD2. Germline V CDR1 and CDR2: SNHLY, FYNNEI. With 4 bases clipped from V and 1 base from J, the junction kept 5 bases outside the gene matches. The CDR3 covers 15 residues. The CDR3 coding sequence is TGTGCCAGCAGTGGAGGCGGGGGGAGCCAAGAGACCCAGTACTTC. It encodes CASSGGGGSQETQYF.

The gene calls are TRBV10-3 and TRBJ1-2; D gene unclear. The ends were cut back, 8 bases at V and 1 base at J, with 14 bases in the middle. Germline V gives CDR1 ENHRY, CDR2 SYGVKD. The CDR3 runs to 14 residues. The CDR3: CAISVQGFNYGYTF. The CDR3 DNA reads TGTGCCATCTCGGTTCAAGGGTTTAACTATGGCTACACCTTC.

At least ten counts were recorded for this clonotype. The rearrangement uses TRBV7-9 and TRBJ2-7; tentatively, D is TRBD2 (5 bases). This CDR3 comprises 13 residues. The V gene lost 5 bases and the J gene lost 0 bases, with 8 bases spanning the gap. Germline V CDR1 and CDR2: SEHNR, FQNEAQ (reference sequence). The CDR3 coding sequence is TGTGCCAGCAGCCACCGGGGCTCCTACGAGCAGTACTTC. Protein sequence: CASSHRGSYEQYF.

This clonotype appeared many times. The V and J genes are TRBV5-6 and TRBJ1-1; D gene unclear. Trimming shortened V by 1 base and J by 4 bases, and 14 bases separated the two germline ends. Germline V lookup: CDR1 SGHDT, CDR2 YYEEEE. The length of the CDR3 is 15 residues. The CDR3 loop is CASSLKAFFGTEAFF. As DNA, the CDR3 is TGTGCCAGCAGCTTGAAGGCCTTTTTTGGCACTGAAGCTTTCTTT.

This clonotype was counted at least ten times. The rearrangement links TRBV28 to TRBJ2-1; D gene ambiguous. Germline values: CDR1 MDHEN, CDR2 SYDVKM. V lost 2 bases, J lost 3 bases, and 2 bases lay in between. The CDR3 contains 12 residues. The CDR3 protein is CASSLGYNEQFF. CDR3 bases: TGTGCCAGCAGTTTAGGCTACAATGAGCAGTTCTTC.

In this sample, this clonotype turned up many times. In DNA form, the CDR3 reads TGTGCCAGCAGCCCGGACAGATTGTATGGCTACACCTTC. Its protein product is CASSPDRLYGYTF. V usage is TRBV27 and J usage is TRBJ1-2; the D gene is possibly TRBD1 (6 bases). The CDR3 spans 13 residues. V was cut by 6 bases and J by 5 bases, with 13 bases left in between. Germline CDR1 is MNHEY and CDR2 is SMNVEV (reference sequence).

At least ten counts were recorded for this clonotype. The chain links TRBV11-2 to TRBJ2-7, with D unclear. This CDR3 has 15 amino acids. V dropped 0 bases and J dropped 2 bases, with 11 bases sitting between them. Germline V lookup: CDR1 SGHAT, CDR2 FQNNGV. The CDR3 coding sequence is TGTGCCAGCAGCTTAGAACCCGGACGCACCTACGAGCAGTACTTC. This translates into CASSLEPGRTYEQYF.

This clonotype was counted a few times. The gene calls are TRBV19 and TRBJ2-7; a weak D match, TRBD2 (5 bases). V was shortened by 5 bases and J by 4 bases, with 6 bases between the two germline ends. This CDR3 comprises 11 residues. Germline CDR1 reads LNHDA; CDR2 reads SQIVND (reference sequence). CDR3 DNA sequence: TGTGCCAGTAGTGGACTGTACGAGCAGTACTTC. This gives the protein CASSGLYEQYF.

Many counts were recorded for this clonotype. CDR3 protein: CASSSLDRENGYTF. The CDR3 DNA reads as TGTGCCAGCAGTTCGTTGGACAGGGAAAATGGCTACACCTTC. The genes are TRBV5-5 and TRBJ1-2; 8 nucleotides align to TRBD1. CDR1 SGHKS and CDR2 YYEKEE come from the germline V gene (reference sequence). J gave up 6 bases and V 5 bases, and 9 bases lay outside the gene matches. This CDR3 comprises 14 residues. Variable domain in full (rest from reference TRBV5-5 and TRBJ1-2): DAGVTQSPTHLIKTRGQQVTLRCSPISGHKSVSWYQQVLGQGPQFIFQYYEKEERGRGNFPDRFSARQFPNYSSELNVNALLLGDSALYLCASSSLDRENGYTFGSGTRLTVV.

The chain carries TRBV29-1 and TRBJ1-2, with 7 bases aligning to TRBD1. The CDR3 contains 13 residues. Germline V gene data show CDR1 as SQVTM and CDR2 as ANQGSEA. V trimming: 3 bases; J trimming: 4 bases; junction bases outside the gene matches: 5. The CDR3 sequence: CSVETGPGYGYTF. CDR3 in DNA: TGCAGCGTTGAGACAGGGCCGGGCTATGGCTACACCTTC. Full variable domain (outside the CDR3, taken from reference TRBV29-1 and TRBJ1-2): SAVISQKPSRDICQRGTSLTIQCQVDSQVTMMFWYRQQPGQSLTLIATANQGSEATYESGFVIDKFPISRPNLTFSTLTVSNMSPEDSSIYLCSVETGPGYGYTFGSGTRLTVV.

The V and J genes are TRBV24-1 and TRBJ2-1, with TRBD1 as a possible D gene (5 bases). CDR3 length: 16 residues. The germline V and J ends were trimmed by 1 base and 0 bases, with 9 bases remaining between them. Germline V gene lookup returns CDR1 KGHDR and CDR2 SFDVKD. The CDR3 loop reads CATSDLQASSYNEQFF. The CDR3 coding sequence is TGTGCCACCAGTGATTTACAGGCCAGCTCCTACAATGAGCAGTTCTTC.

This clonotype was detected many times. The chain links TRBV3-1 to TRBJ2-3, with D unresolved. The CDR3 is 14 amino acids. V was pared by 5 bases and J by 3 bases, with 12 bases between. Germline CDR1 and CDR2: LGHDT and YNNKEL (reference sequence). The CDR3 sequence: CASSKPSGTDTQYF. The CDR3 nucleotides are TGTGCCAGCAGCAAACCCTCCGGTACAGATACGCAGTATTTT.